This TCR beta chain came from a study of human T cells and chemical hapten exposure. Study results and limitations: There was alopecia in the donors, so their immune response may differ from that of healthy people. Counts of expanded TCRs (at PT1) showed a positive correlation with patch test score.

The time point: patch test 2, 6 weeks after DPC sensitization. Treatment denoted: therapeutic diphenylcyclopropenone sensitization with weekly scalp DPC. A few counts support this clonotype. The antigen remains unidentified. From the RACE reads, TCRdb called clonotypes with MiXCR, one entry per CDR3 protein. The sample has 350,000 to 400,000 distinct CDR3 sequences; over 6% are singletons. Trimming took off 0 bases at V and 2 bases at J, with 9 bases between the two ends. This CDR3 spans 15 amino acids. From germline, CDR1 is SEHNR and CDR2 FQNEAQ (reference sequence). This TCR was sampled from a woman under 30 with alopecia areata. Some clones in this sample may be carry-over from other donors' samples. Source: whole blood, taken in connection with sensitization to the hapten diphenylcyclopropenone (DPC). J is TRBJ2-3 and V is TRBV7-9, with D perhaps assigned TRBD1 or TRBD2 (5 bases each). The CDR3 protein is CASSLAGTATDTQYF. The CDR3 DNA reads as TGTGCCAGCAGCTTAGCCGGGACGGCCACAGATACGCAGTATTTT.